This is a list of T cell receptor beta chains from one sample in a study of OX40 agonist ivuxolimab in advanced cancers. Sequencing used immunoSEQ multiplex PCR; TCRdb keeps in-frame clones, though not all of them. Of approximately 76,000 clones listed, 70% to 90% are singletons. The material sequenced was CD4+ or CD8+ T cells sorted from blood, taken in a trial of the OX40 agonist ivuxolimab. The source of these receptors is an adult with an advanced solid tumor such as melanoma, head and neck, liver or kidney cancer. CDR3s include the opening cysteine and the closing phenylalanine or tryptophan. The order of the fields is D gene, clone size, J gene, V gene, CDR3 DNA, CDR3 protein. D genes are given only for firm matches. Clone size, where shown, is once, few, many, or a class for clones that have expanded.

TRBD2,-,TRBJ2-1,TRBV7-9,TGTGCCAGCAGCCCTTCCCTCCGGACTAGCGGGCTTTACAATGAGCAGTTCTTC,CASSPSLRTSGLYNEQFF
TRBD1,-,TRBJ2-7,TRBV9,TGTGCCAGCAGCGTAGGCAAAGGGACAGGGCGTACCTACGAGCAGTACTTC,CASSVGKGTGRTYEQYF
TRBD2,-,TRBJ2-5,TRBV27,TGTGCCAGCAGACAAACGTGGGGGGGCCAAGAGACCCAGTACTTC,CASRQTWGGQETQYF
-,few,TRBJ1-2,TRBV7-8,TGTGCCAGCAGCTCCCTCATAGGGTATGGCTACACCTTC,CASSSLIGYGYTF
TRBD1,-,TRBJ2-5,TRBV6-5,TGTGCCAGCAGAGCCGGGACAGGGATGCCCCAGTACTTC,CASRAGTGMPQYF
-,-,TRBJ2-1,TRBV30,TGTGCCTGGAGTGTCTTCCAGGGAGTCAATGAGCAGTTCTTC,CAWSVFQGVNEQFF
TRBD1,-,TRBJ2-2,TRBV6-5,TGTGCCAGCACAACCGGGACAGGGAACACCGGGGAGCTGTTTTTT,CASTTGTGNTGELFF
-,-,TRBJ2-1,TRBV10-3,TGTGCCATCAGTGACAGCCGGACCCTAGGGGAGCAGTTCTTC,CAISDSRTLGEQFF
TRBD2,-,TRBJ2-7,TRBV4-1,TGCGCCAGCAGCCAAGACCCCGGGACTAGCGGTCGGCAGTACTTC,CASSQDPGTSGRQYF
-,-,TRBJ1-1,TRBV6-5,TGTGCCAGCAGTTACGATCTACGTGTGAACACTGAAGCTTTCTTT,CASSYDLRVNTEAFF
-,-,TRBJ2-7,TRBV7-6,TGTGCCAGCAGCTTAGTGGGGGACTACGAGCAGTACTTC,CASSLVGDYEQYF
TRBD2,-,TRBJ2-7,TRBV5-4,TGTGCCAGCAGCATGCGGGAGGCCGGCCTTGGTGAGCAGTACTTC,CASSMREAGLGEQYF
TRBD1,-,TRBJ1-2,TRBV27,TGTGCCAGCAGTACTGGACAGGCGGATAACTATGGCTACACCTTC,CASSTGQADNYGYTF
-,-,TRBJ2-7,TRBV6-5,TGTGCCAGCGGATCCGACAGAGCCTACGAGCAGTACTTC,CASGSDRAYEQYF
-,-,TRBJ2-2,TRBV7-8,TGTGCCAGCAGCCCCCAGGGACGTGAGAACGCCGGGGAGCTGTTTTTT,CASSPQGRENAGELFF
-,-,TRBJ2-3,TRBV7-6,TGTGCCAGCAAGAGGGAGTCCCACACAGATACGCAGTATTTT,CASKRESHTDTQYF
-,-,TRBJ1-1,TRBV10-3,TGTGCCATCAGTGAAGGGGTACGCAAGGGTGAAGCTTTCTTT,CAISEGVRKGEAFF